A single sample is the source of the 26 T cell receptor beta chains below, sequenced in a study of human T cells and chemical hapten exposure. TCRdb passed the RACE reads through MiXCR, listing each CDR3 protein once. Of some 150,000 distinct CDR3 sequences detected, about 12% appear once; the ten largest clones hold 1.3% to 1.5%. Time point meaning: patch test 2, 6 weeks after DPC sensitization. Treatment specified: therapeutic diphenylcyclopropenone sensitization with weekly scalp DPC. Sample: whole blood, taken in connection with sensitization to the hapten diphenylcyclopropenone (DPC). The receptors shown here come from a woman aged 50 to 60 with alopecia areata. Some clones in this sample may be carry-over from other donors' samples.

This clonotype turned up a few times. V and J are TRBV4-1 and TRBJ1-1, with D maybe TRBD1 (5 bases). Germline values: CDR1 MGHRA, CDR2 YSYEKL. V lost 0 bases and J 0 bases, leaving 14 bases between the germline ends. The CDR3 loop spans 17 amino acids. CDR3 coding DNA: TGCGCCAGCAGCCAAGATCTGTCAACAGGCCTGAACACTGAAGCTTTCTTT. Translation gives CASSQDLSTGLNTEAFF.

Worth noting for this clonotype: Possible read error: a much larger clone is one base away. This sequence joins TRBV29-1 and TRBJ2-3, with D possibly being TRBD2 (5 bases). The CDR3 covers 13 residues. Germline CDR1 is SQVTM and CDR2 is ANQGSEA. Trimming pared 5 bases from V and 4 bases from J, leaving 13 bases between. The CDR3 reads CSVSHPSSDTQYF. CDR3 nucleotide sequence: TGCAGCGTTTCCCATCCTAGCTCAGATACGCAGTATTTT.

As to this clonotype: At one end, the junction sequence differs from germline, possibly due to a read error. V and J are TRBV4-1 and TRBJ2-1, with D possibly called TRBD1 or TRBD2 (5 bases each). The CDR3 contains 17 residues. Germline V gene lookup returns CDR1 MGHRA and CDR2 YSYEKL. DNA of the CDR3: TGCGCCAGCAGCCAAGATCGGGACGCGAGCTCCTACAATGGGCAGTTCTTC. Translated, it gives CASSQDRDASSYNGQFF.

This clonotype was detected ten times or more. This chain uses TRBV12-3 or TRBV12-4 with TRBJ2-5; D not resolved. Trimming shortened V by 6 bases and J by 0 bases, and 8 bases separated the two germline ends. CDR3 size: 13 residues. In DNA, the CDR3 is TGTGCCAGCAGCCACAGCAACCAAGAGACCCAGTACTTC. It encodes CASSHSNQETQYF.

The genes are TRBV5-4 and TRBJ2-5; 14 bases match TRBD2. Trimming took 4 bases from V and 4 from J; bases not matched to a gene: 12. The V gene's germline CDR1 is SGHNT and CDR2 YYREEE (reference sequence). The CDR3 extends over 18 amino acids. The CDR3 bases are TGTGCCAGCAGCCGCCCTGGGACTAGCGGGAGTTACAGAGAGACCCAGTACTTC. Amino acids: CASSRPGTSGSYRETQYF. The entire variable domain, with the rest obtained from reference TRBV5-4 and TRBJ2-5, is as follows: ETGVTQSPTHLIKTRGQQVTLRCSSQSGHNTVSWYQQALGQGPQFIFQYYREEENGRGNFPPRFSGLQFPNYSSELNVNALELDDSALYLCASSRPGTSGSYRETQYFGPGTRLLVL.

This clonotype was observed many times. The rearrangement uses TRBV30 and TRBJ2-5; 13 bases match TRBD2. This CDR3 has 15 amino acids. Trimming cost V 1 base and J 4 bases; bases outside gene matches: 3. Germline V lookup: CDR1 GTSNPN, CDR2 SVGIG (reference sequence). CDR3 coding DNA: TGTGCCTGGAGTGGGACTAGCGGGAGTATAGAGACCCAGTACTTC. This sequence encodes CAWSGTSGSIETQYF.

Only a few counts were recorded for this clonotype. The V and J genes are TRBV11-2 and TRBJ2-6; the D is unclear. V lost 5 bases and J lost 0, with 8 bases in between. Germline lookup yields CDR1 SGHAT and CDR2 FQNNGV. The CDR3 loop spans 15 amino acids. The CDR3: CASSRQSSGANVLTF. The CDR3 nucleotides are TGTGCCAGCAGCCGTCAGAGCTCTGGGGCCAACGTCCTGACTTTC. Looking up the rest from reference TRBV11-2 and TRBJ2-6 gives the full variable domain: EAGVAQSPRYKIIEKRQSVAFWCNPISGHATLYWYQQILGQGPKLLIQFQNNGVVDDSQLPKDRFSAERLKGVDSTLKIQPAKLEDSAVYLCASSRQSSGANVLTFGAGSRLTVL.

This clonotype was recorded a few times. The chain couples TRBV19 to TRBJ2-1, with 8 positions matching TRBD1. The trim removed 4 bases at V and 2 bases at J, leaving 1 base unmatched. The germline gives CDR1 LNHDA, CDR2 SQIVND (reference sequence). The CDR3 covers 14 residues. CDR3 residues: CASSKDRAYNEQFF. The CDR3 DNA reads TGTGCCAGTAGTAAGGACAGGGCCTACAATGAGCAGTTCTTC.

This clonotype has just a few counts. The junction shows a germline mismatch at one end, possibly a read error. This sequence joins TRBV7-7 and TRBJ2-2; a possible D gene is TRBD1 (5 bases). The CDR3 covers 14 residues. CDR1 and CDR2 from the germline V gene are SSHAT and FNYEAQ (reference sequence). The CDR3 bases are TGTGCTAGCAGCCCAGACAGGAACACCGGGGAGCTGTTTTTT. This sequence encodes CASSPDRNTGELFF.

This chain joins TRBV20-1 and TRBJ1-6; D gene unclear. V dropped 0 bases and J dropped 3 bases, with 9 bases sitting between them. This CDR3 spans 15 amino acids. Per the germline V gene, CDR1 is DFQATT and CDR2 is SNEGSKA (reference sequence). The CDR3 is CSARDGLVYNSPLHF. CDR3 coding DNA: TGCAGTGCTAGAGATGGTTTAGTCTATAATTCACCCCTCCACTTT.

This clonotype was detected a few times. The chain carries TRBV2 and TRBJ1-5; the D gene is possibly TRBD1 (5 bases). CDR1 is SNHLY and CDR2 is FYNNEI in the germline V gene. The CDR3 is made up of 14 amino acids. V was shortened by 8 bases and J by 0 bases, with 11 bases between the two germline ends. CDR3 sequence: CASSGANSNQPQHF. As DNA, the CDR3 is TGTGCCAGCTCTGGGGCCAATAGCAATCAGCCCCAGCATTTT. Combining the CDR3 with reference TRBV2 and TRBJ1-5 gives the whole variable domain EPEVTQTPSHQVTQMGQEVILRCVPISNHLYFYWYRQILGQKVEFLVSFYNNEISEKSEIFDDQFSVERPDGSNFTLKIRSTKLEDSAMYFCASSGANSNQPQHFGDGTRLSIL.

This clonotype was picked up many times. The chain employs TRBV28 and TRBJ2-7; 8 bases are shared with TRBD1. This CDR3 contains 12 residues. The V and J ends lost 8 bases and 2 bases, in that order; junction bases with no gene match: 2. The V gene's germline CDR1 is MDHEN and CDR2 SYDVKM. CDR3 in amino acids: CASRDRPYEQYF. The DNA of the CDR3 is TGTGCCAGCCGGGACAGGCCCTACGAGCAGTACTTC.

This chain links TRBV20-1 with TRBJ2-5, with a weak D call TRBD1 (6 bases). This CDR3 comprises 13 residues. Germline values: CDR1 DFQATT, CDR2 SNEGSKA (reference sequence). V was clipped by 1 base and J by 2 bases, with 8 bases between them. CDR3 nucleotide sequence: TGCAGTGCTAGAGGGGACATACAAGAGACCCAGTACTTC. Its protein product is CSARGDIQETQYF.

This clonotype was counted a few times. This chain links TRBV14 with TRBJ1-1; TRBD1 matches 7 bases. CDR1 and CDR2 from the germline V gene are SGHDN and FVKESK. Trimming took 0 bases from V and 5 from J; bases not matched to a gene: 9. The CDR3 runs to 16 residues. CDR3 coding DNA: TGTGCCAGCAGCCAAGATCTTGTACAGGGGCGAACTGAAGCTTTCTTT. Its translation is CASSQDLVQGRTEAFF. The full variable domain, its missing parts supplied by reference TRBV14 and TRBJ1-1, is EAGVTQFPSHSVIEKGQTVTLRCDPISGHDNLYWYRRVMGKEIKFLLHFVKESKQDESGMPNNRFLAERTGGTYSTLKVQPAELEDSGVYFCASSQDLVQGRTEAFFGQGTRLTVV.

The V and J genes are TRBV7-2 and TRBJ1-6, with a weak D call TRBD1 (5 bases). Germline V gene lookup returns CDR1 SGHTA and CDR2 FQGNSA. V lost 6 bases and J lost 5, with 14 bases in between. CDR3 length equals 15 residues. Here the CDR3 DNA reads TGTGCCAGCAGGACTTCAGGGAGTAATAATTCACCCCTCCACTTT. Its protein is CASRTSGSNNSPLHF.

The sample holds a few counts of this clonotype. The genes are TRBV20-1 and TRBJ1-5, with D tentatively TRBD1 (5 bases). Between the trimmed V and J ends, which lost 0 bases and 4 bases, there was a span of 13 bases. Looked up from germline, CDR1 is DFQATT and CDR2 is SNEGSKA (reference sequence). The CDR3 sequence is 15 residues long. DNA for the CDR3: TGCAGTGCTAGAGAAGATCCGGGGGGGAATCAGCCCCAGCATTTT. This sequence encodes CSAREDPGGNQPQHF.

This clonotype was found many times. V usage is TRBV6-5 and J usage is TRBJ2-5; a weak D match, TRBD2 (5 bases). V was shortened by 7 bases and J by 5 bases, with 17 bases between the two germline ends. The CDR3 length is 14 residues. From germline, CDR1 is MNHEY and CDR2 SVGAGI. Here the CDR3 reads CASTPPGSRETQYF. CDR3 DNA sequence: TGTGCCAGCACCCCCCCGGGGTCGAGGGAGACCCAGTACTTC.

The CDR3: CASRPRQGKQPQHF. The DNA for the CDR3 is TGTGCCAGCAGGCCTCGACAGGGAAAGCAGCCCCAGCATTTT. The chain recombines TRBV6-5 with TRBJ1-5, with TRBD1 matching over 7 bases. The germline CDR1 and CDR2 sequences are MNHEY and SVGAGI. The CDR3 sequence is 14 residues long. With 6 bases clipped from V and 7 bases from J, the junction kept 9 bases outside the gene matches.

This clonotype was picked up a small number of times. This chain connects TRBV5-1 to TRBJ2-5, with D uncertain. The CDR3 totals 13 residues. With 2 bases removed from V and 0 bases from J, the gap between germline ends came to 5 bases. The germline V gene encodes CDR1 SGHRS and CDR2 YFSETQ. Here the CDR3 reads CASSFLYQETQYF. CDR3 DNA sequence: TGCGCCAGCAGCTTTCTGTACCAAGAGACCCAGTACTTC.

Many counts were recorded for this clonotype. The chain has TRBV2 and TRBJ1-2; TRBD1 agrees at 8 bases. CDR3 length: 17 amino acids. The V gene end was trimmed by 5 bases and the J gene end by 1 base; junction bases not matched to a gene: 12. From germline, CDR1 is SNHLY and CDR2 FYNNEI. CDR3 sequence reads: CASSSGTGTLLNYGYTF. CDR3 nucleotides: TGTGCCAGCAGTTCCGGGACAGGAACACTCCTTAACTATGGCTACACCTTC.

The chain is built from TRBV6-1 and TRBJ2-1; 13 bases fit TRBD2. This CDR3 is built from 15 residues. Looked up from germline, CDR1 is MNHNS and CDR2 is SASEGT. Unmatched junction bases numbered 3, after V lost 1 base and J lost 9 bases. The chain's CDR3 is CASSEVGLAGAEQFF. The CDR3 DNA reads TGTGCCAGCAGTGAAGTCGGACTAGCGGGAGCTGAGCAGTTCTTC.

This clonotype showed up just a few times. The gene calls are TRBV20-1 and TRBJ1-1; D not certain. CDR3 length: 13 residues. V lost 6 bases, J lost 1 base, and 12 bases lay in between. CDR1 is DFQATT, CDR2 SNEGSKA, per germline (reference sequence). CDR3 in DNA: TGCAGTGCCGCCCTAGGAAGGAACACTGAAGCTTTCTTT. Translating gives CSAALGRNTEAFF.

The DNA of the CDR3 is TGTGCCAGCAGCCAAGCCAGGGGGTATACTGAGCAGTTCTTC. It yields the protein CASSQARGYTEQFF. The rearrangement links TRBV14 to TRBJ2-1, with 7 bases matching TRBD1. CDR1 and CDR2 from the germline V gene are SGHDN and FVKESK. CDR3 length: 14 amino acids. Trimming removed 1 base from V and 9 bases from J; junction bases left unmatched: 6. The full variable domain, with the rest looked up from reference TRBV14 and TRBJ2-1, is EAGVTQFPSHSVIEKGQTVTLRCDPISGHDNLYWYRRVMGKEIKFLLHFVKESKQDESGMPNNRFLAERTGGTYSTLKVQPAELEDSGVYFCASSQARGYTEQFFGPGTRLTVL.

This rearrangement joins TRBV20-1 to TRBJ2-3, with a tentative D call TRBD2 (6 bases). Germline V gene sequence: CDR1 DFQATT, CDR2 SNEGSKA (reference sequence). The V end lost 1 base, the J end lost 1 base, and 15 bases lay between the germline ends. CDR3 length: 16 amino acids. The CDR3 region has the DNA TGCAGTGCTAGAGCCCCTGGCGCGGGACGCACAGATACGCAGTATTTT. Translated, it gives CSARAPGAGRTDTQYF.

The chain uses TRBV7-9 and TRBJ2-6; D is undetermined. The V end was cut by 7 bases, the J end by 0 bases, with 4 bases between. Germline V gene data show CDR1 as SEHNR and CDR2 as FQNEAQ (reference sequence). The CDR3 spans 13 residues. The DNA for the CDR3 is TGTGCCAGCACCAGCTCTGGGGCCAACGTCCTGACTTTC. Amino acid sequence: CASTSSGANVLTF.

This rearrangement joins TRBV20-1 to TRBJ2-3; D tentatively fits TRBD1 or TRBD2 (5 bases each). Germline V gene sequence: CDR1 DFQATT, CDR2 SNEGSKA (reference sequence). This CDR3 is 15 amino acids long. V was shortened by 3 bases and J by 0 bases, with 13 bases between the two germline ends. The CDR3 sequence: CSAREVDKSTDTQYF. The CDR3, as DNA: TGCAGTGCTAGGGAGGTGGACAAGAGCACAGATACGCAGTATTTT.